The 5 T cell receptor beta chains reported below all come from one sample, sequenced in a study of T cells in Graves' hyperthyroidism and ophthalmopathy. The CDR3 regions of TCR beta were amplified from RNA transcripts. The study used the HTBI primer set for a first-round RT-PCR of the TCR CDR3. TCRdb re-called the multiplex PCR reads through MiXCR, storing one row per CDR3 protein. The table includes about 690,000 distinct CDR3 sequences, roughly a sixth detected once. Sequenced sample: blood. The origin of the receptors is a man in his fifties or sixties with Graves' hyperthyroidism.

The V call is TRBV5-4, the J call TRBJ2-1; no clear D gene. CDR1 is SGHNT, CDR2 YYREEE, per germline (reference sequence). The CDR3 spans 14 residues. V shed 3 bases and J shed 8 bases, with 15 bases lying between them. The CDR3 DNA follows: TGTGCCAGCAGCTGGGGTGACTTTCGGGATGAGCAGTTCTTC. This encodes CASSWGDFRDEQFF.

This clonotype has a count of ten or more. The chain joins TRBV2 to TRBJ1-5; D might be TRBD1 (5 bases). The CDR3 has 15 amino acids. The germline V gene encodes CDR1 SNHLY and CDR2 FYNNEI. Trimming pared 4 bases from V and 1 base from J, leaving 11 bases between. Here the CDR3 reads CASSGGTASNQPQHF. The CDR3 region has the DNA TGTGCCAGCAGTGGAGGGACGGCCAGCAATCAGCCCCAGCATTTT.

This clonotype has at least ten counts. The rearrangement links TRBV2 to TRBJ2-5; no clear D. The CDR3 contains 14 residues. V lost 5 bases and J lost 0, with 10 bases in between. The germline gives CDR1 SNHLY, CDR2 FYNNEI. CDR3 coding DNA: TGTGCCAGCAGTATGTCTCGAAACCAAGAGACCCAGTACTTC. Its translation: CASSMSRNQETQYF.

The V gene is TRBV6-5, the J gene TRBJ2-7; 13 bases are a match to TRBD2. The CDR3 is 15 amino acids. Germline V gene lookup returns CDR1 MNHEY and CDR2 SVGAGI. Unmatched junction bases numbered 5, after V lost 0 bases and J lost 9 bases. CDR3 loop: CASSYSGTSGVGQYF. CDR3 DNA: TGTGCCAGCAGTTACTCCGGGACTAGCGGGGTCGGGCAGTACTTC.

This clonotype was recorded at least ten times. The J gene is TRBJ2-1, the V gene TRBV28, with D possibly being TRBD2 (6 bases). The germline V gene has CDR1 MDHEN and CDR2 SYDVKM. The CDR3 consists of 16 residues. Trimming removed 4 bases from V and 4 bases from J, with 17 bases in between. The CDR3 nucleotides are TGTGCCAGCAGTTCCGTTAGCGGAGGATTTTACAATGAGCAGTTCTTC. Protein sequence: CASSSVSGGFYNEQFF. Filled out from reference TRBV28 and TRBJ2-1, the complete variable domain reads DVKVTQSSRYLVKRTGEKVFLECVQDMDHENMFWYRQDPGLGLRLIYFSYDVKMKEKGDIPEGYSVSREKKERFSLILESASTNQTSMYLCASSSVSGGFYNEQFFGPGTRLTVL.